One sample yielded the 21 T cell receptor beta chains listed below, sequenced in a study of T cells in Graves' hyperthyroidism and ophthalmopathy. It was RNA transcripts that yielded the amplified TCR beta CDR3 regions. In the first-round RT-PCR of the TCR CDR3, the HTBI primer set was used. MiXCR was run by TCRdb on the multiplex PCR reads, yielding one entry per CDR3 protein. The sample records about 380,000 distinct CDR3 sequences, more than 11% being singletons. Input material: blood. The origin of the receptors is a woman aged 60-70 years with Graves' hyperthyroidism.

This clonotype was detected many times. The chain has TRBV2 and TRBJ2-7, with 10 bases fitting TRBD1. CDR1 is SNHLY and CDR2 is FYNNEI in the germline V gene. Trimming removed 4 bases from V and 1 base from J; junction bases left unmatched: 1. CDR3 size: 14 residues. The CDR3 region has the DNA TGTGCCAGCAGTGGGGACAGGGGATCCTACGAGCAGTACTTC. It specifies CASSGDRGSYEQYF.

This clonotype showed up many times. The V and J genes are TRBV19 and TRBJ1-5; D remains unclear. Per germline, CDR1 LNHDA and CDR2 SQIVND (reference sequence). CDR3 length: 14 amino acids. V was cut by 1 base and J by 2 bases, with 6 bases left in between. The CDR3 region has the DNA TGTGCCAGTAGTATAGGGGAGGGCAATCAGCCCCAGCATTTT. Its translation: CASSIGEGNQPQHF. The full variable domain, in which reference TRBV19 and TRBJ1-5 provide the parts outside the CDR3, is DGGITQSPKYLFRKEGQNVTLSCEQNLNHDAMYWYRQDPGQGLRLIYYSQIVNDFQKGDIAEGYSVSREKKESFPLTVTSAQKNPTAFYLCASSIGEGNQPQHFGDGTRLSIL.

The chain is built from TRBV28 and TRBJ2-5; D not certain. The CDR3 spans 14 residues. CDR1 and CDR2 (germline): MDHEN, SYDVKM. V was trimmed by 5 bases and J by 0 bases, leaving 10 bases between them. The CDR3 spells CASSPLLDQETQYF. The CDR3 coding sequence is TGTGCCAGCAGTCCCCTTTTGGACCAAGAGACCCAGTACTTC. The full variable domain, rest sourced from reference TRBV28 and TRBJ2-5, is DVKVTQSSRYLVKRTGEKVFLECVQDMDHENMFWYRQDPGLGLRLIYFSYDVKMKEKGDIPEGYSVSREKKERFSLILESASTNQTSMYLCASSPLLDQETQYFGPGTRLLVL.

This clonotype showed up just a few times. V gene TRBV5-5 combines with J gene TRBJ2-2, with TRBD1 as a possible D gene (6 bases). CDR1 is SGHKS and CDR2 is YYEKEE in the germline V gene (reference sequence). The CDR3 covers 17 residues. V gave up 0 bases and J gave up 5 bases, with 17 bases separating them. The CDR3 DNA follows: TGTGCCAGCAGCTTGGGAGCACAGGGCTGGGATACCGGGGAGCTGTTTTTT. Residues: CASSLGAQGWDTGELFF.

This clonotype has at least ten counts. In DNA form, the CDR3 reads TGCGCCAGCAGCTCCACCAGGGGCGGCTACACCTTC. Encoded protein: CASSSTRGGYTF. The chain employs TRBV5-1 and TRBJ1-2; D may be TRBD1 (6 bases). V dropped 3 bases and J dropped 8 bases, with 11 bases sitting between them. The V gene's germline CDR1 is SGHRS and CDR2 YFSETQ. The CDR3 extends over 12 amino acids. Looking up the rest from reference TRBV5-1 and TRBJ1-2 gives the full variable domain: KAGVTQTPRYLIKTRGQQVTLSCSPISGHRSVSWYQQTPGQGLQFLFEYFSETQRNKGNFPGRFSGRQFSNSRSEMNVSTLELGDSALYLCASSSTRGGYTFGSGTRLTVV.

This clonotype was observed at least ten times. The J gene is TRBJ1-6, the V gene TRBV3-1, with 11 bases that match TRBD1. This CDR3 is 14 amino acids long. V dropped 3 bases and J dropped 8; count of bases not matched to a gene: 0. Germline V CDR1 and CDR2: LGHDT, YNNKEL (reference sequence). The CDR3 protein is CASSQGQGDSPLHF. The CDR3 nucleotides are TGTGCCAGCAGCCAGGGACAGGGGGATTCACCCCTCCACTTT.

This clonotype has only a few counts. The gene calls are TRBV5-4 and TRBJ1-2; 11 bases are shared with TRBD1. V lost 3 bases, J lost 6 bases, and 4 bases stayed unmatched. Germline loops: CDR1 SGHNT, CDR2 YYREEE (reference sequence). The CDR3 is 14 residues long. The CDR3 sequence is CASSWDRGSDGYTF. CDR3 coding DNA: TGTGCCAGCAGCTGGGACAGGGGGAGTGATGGCTACACCTTC.

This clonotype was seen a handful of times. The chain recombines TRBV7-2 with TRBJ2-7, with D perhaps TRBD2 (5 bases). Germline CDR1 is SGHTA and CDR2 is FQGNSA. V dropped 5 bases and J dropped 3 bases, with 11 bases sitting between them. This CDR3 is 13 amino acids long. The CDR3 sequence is CASSPQRGYEQYF. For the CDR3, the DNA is TGTGCCAGCAGCCCCCAACGGGGCTACGAGCAGTACTTC.

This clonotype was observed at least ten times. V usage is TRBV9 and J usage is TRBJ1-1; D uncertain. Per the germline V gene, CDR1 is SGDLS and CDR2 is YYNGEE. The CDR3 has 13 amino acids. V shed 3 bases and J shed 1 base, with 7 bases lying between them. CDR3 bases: TGTGCCAGCAGCGCCTTCAAGAACACTGAAGCTTTCTTT. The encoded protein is CASSAFKNTEAFF.

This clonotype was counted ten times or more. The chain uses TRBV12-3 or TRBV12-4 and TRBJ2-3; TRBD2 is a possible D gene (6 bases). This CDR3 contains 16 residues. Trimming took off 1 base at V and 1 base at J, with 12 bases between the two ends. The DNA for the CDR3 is TGTGCCAGCAGTTTAGGGGCGGGGTCCGGCACAGATACGCAGTATTTT. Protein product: CASSLGAGSGTDTQYF.

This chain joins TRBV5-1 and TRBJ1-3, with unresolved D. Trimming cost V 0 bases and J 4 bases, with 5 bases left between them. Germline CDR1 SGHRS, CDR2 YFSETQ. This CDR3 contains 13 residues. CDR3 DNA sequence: TGCGCCAGCAGCTTGGAGACCGGAAACACCATATATTTT. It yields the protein CASSLETGNTIYF. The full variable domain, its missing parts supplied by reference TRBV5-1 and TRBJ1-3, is KAGVTQTPRYLIKTRGQQVTLSCSPISGHRSVSWYQQTPGQGLQFLFEYFSETQRNKGNFPGRFSGRQFSNSRSEMNVSTLELGDSALYLCASSLETGNTIYFGEGSWLTVV.

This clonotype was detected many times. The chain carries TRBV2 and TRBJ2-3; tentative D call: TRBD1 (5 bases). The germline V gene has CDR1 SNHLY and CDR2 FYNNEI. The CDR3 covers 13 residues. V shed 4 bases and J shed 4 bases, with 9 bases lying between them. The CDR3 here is CASSARVPDTQYF. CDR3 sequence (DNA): TGTGCCAGCAGTGCCAGGGTCCCAGATACGCAGTATTTT.

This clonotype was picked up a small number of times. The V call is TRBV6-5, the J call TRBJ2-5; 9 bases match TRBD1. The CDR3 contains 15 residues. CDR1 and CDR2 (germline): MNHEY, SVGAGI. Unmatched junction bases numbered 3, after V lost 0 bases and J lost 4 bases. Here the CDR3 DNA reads TGTGCCAGCAGTTACTCAGGACAGGGGAGAGAGACCCAGTACTTC. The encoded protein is CASSYSGQGRETQYF.

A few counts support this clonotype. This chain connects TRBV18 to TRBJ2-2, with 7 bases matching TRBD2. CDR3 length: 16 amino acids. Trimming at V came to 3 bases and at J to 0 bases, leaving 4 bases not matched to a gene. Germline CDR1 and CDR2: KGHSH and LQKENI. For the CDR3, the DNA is TGTGCCAGCTCACCTCCGGGACTACCGAACACCGGGGAGCTGTTTTTT. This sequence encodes CASSPPGLPNTGELFF.

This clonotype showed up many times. This CDR3 reads CASSSSYRGVYQPQHF. The DNA of the CDR3 is TGTGCCAGCAGTTCCTCGTACAGGGGAGTTTATCAGCCCCAGCATTTT. This sequence joins TRBV12-3 or TRBV12-4 and TRBJ1-5, with TRBD1 identical over 7 bases. CDR3 size: 16 residues. The V and J ends lost 4 bases and 5 bases, in that order; junction bases with no gene match: 11.

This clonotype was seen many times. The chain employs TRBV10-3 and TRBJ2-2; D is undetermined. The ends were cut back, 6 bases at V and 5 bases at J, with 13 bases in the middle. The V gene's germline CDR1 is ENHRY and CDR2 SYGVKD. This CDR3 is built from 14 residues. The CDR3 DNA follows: TGTGCCATCAGGCCGGGCAGGCAGACCGGGGAGCTGTTTTTT. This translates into CAIRPGRQTGELFF.

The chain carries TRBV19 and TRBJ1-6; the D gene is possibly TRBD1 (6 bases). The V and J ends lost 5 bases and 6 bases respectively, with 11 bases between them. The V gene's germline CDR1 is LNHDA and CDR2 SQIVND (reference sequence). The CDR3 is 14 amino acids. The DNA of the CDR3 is TGTGCCAGTAGTTTGACAGGCACTAATTCACCCCTCCACTTT. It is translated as CASSLTGTNSPLHF.

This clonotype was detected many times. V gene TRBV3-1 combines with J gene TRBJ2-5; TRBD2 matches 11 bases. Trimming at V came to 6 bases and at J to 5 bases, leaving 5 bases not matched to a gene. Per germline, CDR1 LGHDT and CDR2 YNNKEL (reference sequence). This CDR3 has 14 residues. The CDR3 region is CASRPTSGSETQYF. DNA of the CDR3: TGTGCCAGCAGGCCAACTAGCGGGAGTGAGACCCAGTACTTC.

CDR3 loop: CAISESRGRTDTQYF. As DNA, the CDR3 is TGTGCCATCAGTGAGTCGCGGGGACGCACAGATACGCAGTATTTT. The chain employs TRBV10-3 and TRBJ2-3; D may be TRBD2 (6 bases). CDR3 length: 15 residues. Germline CDR1 and CDR2: ENHRY and SYGVKD. V shed 0 bases and J shed 1 base, with 8 bases lying between them.

The CDR3 bases are TGCGCCAGCAGCACTTCGGGAGACCTAAAAGCTTTCTTT. As protein: CASSTSGDLKAFF. The chain is built from TRBV5-1 and TRBJ1-1; D is unclear. CDR1 SGHRS and CDR2 YFSETQ come from the germline V gene. Between the trimmed V and J ends, which lost 4 bases and 9 bases, there was a span of 16 bases. This CDR3 spans 13 amino acids.

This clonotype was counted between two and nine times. CDR3 nucleotide sequence: TGTGCCAGCAGCGACGGGACTAGCGTCGGAGCTGATACGCAGTATTTT. Translating it yields CASSDGTSVGADTQYF. V is TRBV3-1 and J is TRBJ2-3; 10 nucleotides line up with TRBD2. V was clipped by 5 bases and J by 6 bases; unmatched bases: 11. CDR3 length equals 16 residues. CDR1 and CDR2 from the germline V gene are LGHDT and YNNKEL (reference sequence).